The sequence of this T cell receptor (beta chain) was determined in a study of PD-1 blockade in classical Hodgkin lymphoma. About this clone: Antigen: not known.

The sample's time point: newly diagnosed, previously untreated cHL patient sample. V was pared by 0 bases and J by 3 bases, with 23 bases between. The CDR3 spans 19 residues. Germline CDR1 reads LNHNV; CDR2 reads YYDKDF (reference sequence). General study results and limits: A reduction in baseline TCR diversity was reportedly seen in newly diagnosed patients relative to healthy donors.

Sequencing used immunoSEQ multiplex PCR; TCRdb keeps in-frame clones, though not all of them. Of 70,000 or so clones detected, about 93% appear once; the ten largest clones hold 2.6%. This chain joins TRBV15 and TRBJ2-5; D is possibly TRBD2 (5 bases). This receptor was taken from a human donor with classical Hodgkin lymphoma. The sample comprised peripheral blood mononuclear cells (PBMCs). The CDR3 spells CATSRDPPRYLAAEETQYF. DNA for the CDR3: TGTGCCACCAGCAGAGATCCACCGCGTTATCTTGCAGCGGAAGAGACCCAGTACTTC.